The rows below give T cell receptor beta chains drawn from one sample of a study of blood T cell repertoires in COVID-19. Using immunoSEQ multiplex PCR, the repertoire was profiled, and TCRdb retains in-frame clones only, with some absent. The sample has some 90,000 clones, approximately 85% seen once. Sequencing used peripheral blood. The receptors come from a human donor in a cohort sampled during active COVID-19. The CDR3 runs from the conserved cysteine through the conserved F or W. Each record gives: D gene, V gene, clone size, J gene, CDR3 DNA, CDR3 protein. D genes are given only for firm matches. Clone size is given for some rows only: seen once, a few or many times, or a class if the clone is expanded.

>TRBD1|TRBV19|-|TRBJ2-7
TGTGCCAGTAGTCGGACAGGGGGATCCTACGAGCAGTACTTC
CASSRTGGSYEQYF
>-|TRBV4-1|-|TRBJ2-3
TGCGCCAGCAGCCCGAGCGGCCCTGGAGATACGCAGTATTTT
CASSPSGPGDTQYF
>TRBD2|TRBV28|-|TRBJ2-7
TGTGCCAGCACGGAACTAGCGGGAGACCTCGGGCGGCAGTACTTC
CASTELAGDLGRQYF
>-|TRBV7-3|-|TRBJ2-4
TGTGCCAGCAGCTTATCTCAGGGAACCATTCAGTACTTC
CASSLSQGTIQYF
>TRBD1|TRBV7-2|few|TRBJ1-5
TGTGCCAGCAGCTCGAGGACAGGTAGCAATCAGCCCCAGCATTTT
CASSSRTGSNQPQHF
>-|TRBV12-3/TRBV12-4|-|TRBJ1-5
TGTGCCAGCAGTTTAGCGAGGAATCAGCCCCAGCATTTT
CASSLARNQPQHF
>TRBD1|TRBV6-2/TRBV6-3|-|TRBJ1-6
TGTGCCAGCAGTCTCGGACAGGTGAATTCACCCCTCCACTTT
CASSLGQVNSPLHF
>TRBD1|TRBV4-3|few|TRBJ2-5
TGCGCCAGCAGCCAGTCACAGGGGGCTGACGAGACCCAGTACTTC
CASSQSQGADETQYF
>-|TRBV6-2/TRBV6-3|-|TRBJ2-1
TGTGCCAGCAGTTACTCGAATGGGCAGTGGGCTGAGCAGTTCTTC
CASSYSNGQWAEQFF
>TRBD1|TRBV29-1|once|TRBJ2-5
TGCAGCGTGGACAGGGGTTTGAAGACCCAGTACTTC
CSVDRGLKTQYF
>TRBD2|TRBV7-2|few|TRBJ2-3
TGTGCCAGCAGCTTATTGGCTAGCGGGGGGACAGATACGCAGTATTTT
CASSLLASGGTDTQYF
>-|TRBV15|-|TRBJ2-7
TGTGCCACCAGCAGAGATAACACCTACGAGCAGTACTTC
CATSRDNTYEQYF
>TRBD2|TRBV3-1/TRBV3-2|-|TRBJ2-3
TGTGCCAGCAGCCAAGGGACTAGGGCGCAGTATTTT
CASSQGTRAQYF
>TRBD1|TRBV5-6|-|TRBJ1-2
TGTGCCAGCAGCTGGGGGACAGGGGGCGCTGGCTACACCTTC
CASSWGTGGAGYTF
>TRBD1|TRBV6-2/TRBV6-3|-|TRBJ2-7
TGTGCCAGCAGTCTCATCGGGACAGGGGTCGCCTACGAGCAGTACTTC
CASSLIGTGVAYEQYF
>-|TRBV5-6|-|TRBJ1-2
TGTGCCAGCACCCCGGGGAGAGGCTATGGCTACACCTTC
CASTPGRGYGYTF
>-|TRBV6-5|-|TRBJ2-1
TGTGCCAGCAGTTATCTTGGGGCCGGCAATGAGCAGTTCTTC
CASSYLGAGNEQFF
>-|TRBV7-9|-|TRBJ1-3
TGTGCCAGCAGCGCTCGGACGGGGAGCTCTGGAAACACCATATATTTT
CASSARTGSSGNTIYF
>TRBD1|TRBV7-8|once|TRBJ2-7
TGTGCCAGCAGTCCAGGAGGGAGACAGGGGGCCTACGAGCAGTACTTC
CASSPGGRQGAYEQYF
>TRBD1|TRBV7-2|-|TRBJ2-7
TGTGCCAGCAGCTTCTATGCCGGGACAGACCATTCCTACGAGCAGTACTTC
CASSFYAGTDHSYEQYF
>TRBD1|TRBV10-3|-|TRBJ2-3
TGTGCCATCAGTGATCAACAGGGGCGCACAGATACGCAGTATTTT
CAISDQQGRTDTQYF
>TRBD2|TRBV29-1|-|TRBJ2-2
TGCAGCGCGGGCCTAGCGGCTAACACCGGGGAGCTGTTTTTT
CSAGLAANTGELFF
>TRBD2|TRBV30|-|TRBJ2-3
TGTGCCTGGAGTTCCCCCAGCGGGAGGAGTTCAGATACGCAGTATTTT
CAWSSPSGRSSDTQYF
>TRBD2|TRBV9|-|TRBJ2-2
TGTGCCAGCAGCCCTACGGGACTAGCGGGAGGGTCGTACACCGGGGAGCTGTTTTTT
CASSPTGLAGGSYTGELFF
>-|TRBV4-3|-|TRBJ2-3
TGCGCCAGCAGCCAAGAGCGTAGCGACACAGATACGCAGTATTTT
CASSQERSDTDTQYF
>-|TRBV3-1/TRBV3-2|-|TRBJ1-3
TGTGCCAGCAGCCATCTTGCCGGGGTCGGAAACACCATATATTTT
CASSHLAGVGNTIYF
>TRBD1|TRBV18|-|TRBJ1-1
TGTGCCAGCTCACCAAGACAGGGAGAAATCTCGAACACTGAAGCTTTCTTT
CASSPRQGEISNTEAFF
>TRBD1|TRBV24-1|-|TRBJ1-2
TGTGCCACCAGTGACGGGACAGGGGCCTATGGCTACACCTTC
CATSDGTGAYGYTF
>-|TRBV24-1|-|TRBJ1-4
TGTGCCACCAGTGATCCCGGTGGTGAAAAACTGTTTTTT
CATSDPGGEKLFF
>-|TRBV7-9|-|TRBJ2-7
TGTGCCAGCAGCACGAATCAGGGGAGAGGCGACGAGCAGTACTTC
CASSTNQGRGDEQYF
>-|TRBV5-4|-|TRBJ1-1
TGTGCCAGCAGTATACAGGGAGGGGACACTGAAGCTTTCTTT
CASSIQGGDTEAFF
>-|TRBV7-2|-|TRBJ1-3
TGTGCCAGCAGCGCTGGGGGGGTAGGGTCTGGAAACACCATATATTTT
CASSAGGVGSGNTIYF
>-|TRBV5-4|once|TRBJ2-7
TGTGCCAGCAGCTTACAGGGCTCCTACGAGCAGTACTTC
CASSLQGSYEQYF
>-|TRBV4-1|-|TRBJ1-2
TGCGCCAGCAGCCAAGATCCCGGCAGGGTCTCTGGCTACACCTTC
CASSQDPGRVSGYTF
>TRBD1|TRBV10-3|-|TRBJ1-1
TGTGCCATCACCGGGACAGGGGGCGAATTCGTTGAAGCTTTCTTT
CAITGTGGEFVEAFF
>-|TRBV4-3|-|TRBJ2-2
TGCGCCAGCAGCCAAGATCGAGGGATCGGGGAGCTGTTTTTT
CASSQDRGIGELFF
>TRBD2|TRBV5-4|-|TRBJ2-1
TGTGCCAGCAGCTTGGGACTAGCGGGCACCTACAATGAGCAGTTCTTC
CASSLGLAGTYNEQFF
>TRBD1|TRBV7-9|-|TRBJ2-3
TGTGCCAGCAGCTTACCGAAGACAGGGGCGGTAGATACGCAGTATTTT
CASSLPKTGAVDTQYF
>-|TRBV7-8|few|TRBJ2-7
TGTGCCAGCGGACTTCTGGGGGCTTACGAGCAGTACTTC
CASGLLGAYEQYF
>TRBD1|TRBV19|-|TRBJ1-1
TGTGCCAGTAAGACACAGGGGGCAGGCACTGAAGCTTTCTTT
CASKTQGAGTEAFF
>TRBD2|TRBV20-1|-|TRBJ2-1
TGCAGTGCTAGTCGACTAGCGGATGAGCAGTTCTTC
CSASRLADEQFF
>-|TRBV4-3|-|TRBJ1-3
TGCGCCAGCAGCCCGGACAACTCTGGAAACACCATATATTTT
CASSPDNSGNTIYF
>-|TRBV7-8|few|TRBJ2-7
TGTGCCAGCAGCTCTGACTTCTCCTACGAGCAGTACTTC
CASSSDFSYEQYF
>-|TRBV6-5|-|TRBJ1-5
TGTGCCAGCAAACAAACAGGGTATAGCAATCAGCCCCAGCATTTT
CASKQTGYSNQPQHF
>TRBD2|TRBV11-2|-|TRBJ2-7
TGTGCCAGCAGTCTTCAACTAGCGGGGGGGCACAAGCAGTACTTC
CASSLQLAGGHKQYF
>-|TRBV6-1|-|TRBJ1-1
TGTGCCAGCAGTGAGGAGGACAGTCTTGGGAACACTGAAGCTTTCTTT
CASSEEDSLGNTEAFF
>TRBD1|TRBV2|-|TRBJ1-5
TGTGCCCTATCGACAGGGGGCGGTCAGCCCCAGCATTTT
CALSTGGGQPQHF
>-|TRBV6-2/TRBV6-3|-|TRBJ1-2
TGTGCCAGCAGTTACCTCGACAGCTATGGCTACACCTTC
CASSYLDSYGYTF
>-|TRBV18|many|TRBJ2-4
TGTGCCAGCTCACCTCGACCGGGTGAAATTCAGTACTTC
CASSPRPGEIQYF
>-|TRBV9|-|TRBJ2-3
TGTGCCAGCAGCGCGTCAGGGCTTGGCACAGATACGCAGTATTTT
CASSASGLGTDTQYF
>TRBD2|TRBV28|-|TRBJ2-3
TGTGCCAGCAGTTCCCGCCTAGCGGGGGGATACTCTAGCACAGATACGCAGTATTTT
CASSSRLAGGYSSTDTQYF
>-|TRBV9|-|TRBJ1-2
TGTGCCAGCAGCCTCCAGCAAGGGGCCTATGGCTACACCTTC
CASSLQQGAYGYTF
>-|TRBV5-1|-|TRBJ2-3
TGCGCCAGCAGCTTGGCCTTAGGACAGCGCACAGATACGCAGTATTTT
CASSLALGQRTDTQYF
>TRBD1|TRBV2|-|TRBJ2-7
TGTGCCAGCAGTGAACGACAGGGTACCTACGAGCAGTACTTC
CASSERQGTYEQYF
>-|TRBV2|once|TRBJ2-5
TGTGCCAGCAGTGCGCAGGGGACCCAAGAGACCCAGTACTTC
CASSAQGTQETQYF
>-|TRBV7-8|-|TRBJ2-3
TGTGCCAGCAGCTTAGGGGCAGCAACTAGCACAGATACGCAGTATTTT
CASSLGAATSTDTQYF
>-|TRBV11-2|once|TRBJ1-3
TGTGCCAGCAGCTTCAACTCTGGAAACACCATATATTTT
CASSFNSGNTIYF
>-|TRBV12-1|-|TRBJ1-1
TGTGCCGAAAGGGACAGCCGCTTGAACACTGAAGCTTTCTTT
CAERDSRLNTEAFF
>TRBD1|TRBV5-4|-|TRBJ2-4
TGTGCCAGCAGCTTGTCTCAGGGGGCTGACATTCAGTACTTC
CASSLSQGADIQYF
>-|TRBV10-1|-|TRBJ2-5
TGCGCCAGCAGTGTGAACAGGGCAGAGACCCAGTACTTC
CASSVNRAETQYF